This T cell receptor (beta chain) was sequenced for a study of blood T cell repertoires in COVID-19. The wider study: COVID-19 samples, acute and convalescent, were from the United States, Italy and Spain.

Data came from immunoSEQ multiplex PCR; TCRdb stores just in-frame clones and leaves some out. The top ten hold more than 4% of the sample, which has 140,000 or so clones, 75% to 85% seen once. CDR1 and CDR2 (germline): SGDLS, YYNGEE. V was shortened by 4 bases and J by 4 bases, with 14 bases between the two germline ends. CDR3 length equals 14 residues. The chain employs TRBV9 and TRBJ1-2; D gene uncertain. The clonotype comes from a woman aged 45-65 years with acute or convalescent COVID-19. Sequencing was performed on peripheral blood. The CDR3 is CASSLTTESYGYTF. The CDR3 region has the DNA TGTGCCAGCAGCCTAACAACAGAGAGCTATGGCTACACCTTC.